The present TCR beta chain was sequenced within a study of Ad26.COV2.S vaccination and SARS-CoV-2 variants. Study at large: Doses of Ad26.COV2.S were injected into muscle once or twice, 56 days apart.

Clones were sequenced by immunoSEQ multiplex PCR, and TCRdb holds only the in-frame ones, with some missing. Of some 640,000 clones detected, more than 70% appear once; the ten largest clones hold about 1.5%. This clone was seen more than once but under ten times. The antigen is unknown. Treatment: some 19 received Ad26.COV2.S at low or high dose, single or two shots; about 5 received placebo; per-sample allocation not given. Material that was analyzed had been drawn on day 63 after the first vaccine or placebo injection. Study-wide points: Estimates derived from TCR breadth and depth analyses may have underestimated total T cell responses. Vaccine recipients and placebo recipients showed similar non-spike TCR breadth.

The sequence came from a person between 18 and 65 years old who received the Ad26.COV2.S COVID-19 vaccine or a placebo. The sample consisted of peripheral blood, taken in a trial of Ad26.COV2.S vaccine versus placebo.

The CDR3: CASSLETGPAFF. Here the CDR3 DNA reads TGTGCCAGCAGCTTAGAGACAGGACCAGCTTTCTTT. The V call is TRBV7-9, the J call TRBJ1-1; tentatively, D is TRBD1 (6 bases). The CDR3 is made up of 12 amino acids. Trimming took off 1 base at V and 10 bases at J, with 10 bases between the two ends. Per germline, CDR1 SEHNR and CDR2 FQNEAQ (reference sequence).